This T cell receptor beta chain derives from a study of OX40 agonist ivuxolimab in advanced cancers. Study-wide background: Administration of intravenous ivuxolimab to patients occurred every 2 weeks at 0.01 to 10 mg/kg. Two patients with cutaneous melanoma and one with hepatocellular carcinoma, three in total, showed partial responses.

No patient had autoimmune disease or received systemic immunosuppression. At baseline, cycle 4 day 1, and cycle 7 day 1, blood was sampled. Assay: immunoSEQ multiplex PCR; the TCRdb copy retains only in-frame clones and omits some. The profile shows tens of thousands of clones, roughly 84% of them singletons. This clone was recorded only once. V lost 0 bases, J lost 0 bases, and 6 bases lay in between. Germline V gene data show CDR1 as LNHNV and CDR2 as YYDKDF (reference sequence). The CDR3 has 14 amino acids. The sequencing here drew on CD4+ or CD8+ T cells sorted from blood, taken in a trial of the OX40 agonist ivuxolimab. The origin of this receptor is an adult with an advanced solid tumor such as melanoma, head and neck, liver or kidney cancer. The V call is TRBV15, the J call TRBJ2-7; D is unclear. The CDR3 loop is CATSRDSDSYEQYF. The CDR3 DNA follows: TGTGCCACCAGCAGAGACTCAGACTCCTACGAGCAGTACTTC. Full variable domain (rest looked up from reference TRBV15 and TRBJ2-7): DAMVIQNPRYQVTQFGKPVTLSCSQTLNHNVMYWYQQKSSQAPKLLFHYYDKDFNNEADTPDNFQSRRPNTSFCFLDIRSPGLGDTAMYLCATSRDSDSYEQYFGPGTRLTVT.